These 23 T cell receptor beta chains originate from one sample sequenced in a study of T-cell memory formation after mild COVID-19. TCRdb passed the 5' RACE reads through MiXCR, listing each CDR3 protein once. The data contain 55,000 to 75,000 distinct CDR3 sequences, around a quarter of them singletons. The sample was PBMCs or a T cell subset sorted from them (not recorded which). Every receptor here comes from a man aged 18-30 years who had mild COVID-19 (a few samples of this study predate the infection). Cell type and time point are not known.

The V call is TRBV4-3, the J call TRBJ2-3; the match to TRBD2 covers 8 bases. This CDR3 comprises 16 residues. The V and J ends lost 4 bases and 6 bases, in that order; junction bases with no gene match: 12. Germline CDR1 is LGHNA and CDR2 is YSLEER. CDR3 sequence: CASSPTSGGLLDTQYF. As DNA, the CDR3 is TGCGCCAGCAGCCCTACTAGCGGTGGGTTGTTGGATACGCAGTATTTT.

The chain carries TRBV15 and TRBJ1-1, with D unresolved. The CDR3 extends over 14 amino acids. CDR1 is LNHNV, CDR2 YYDKDF, per germline (reference sequence). V dropped 0 bases and J dropped 1 base, with 6 bases sitting between them. The chain's CDR3 is CATSREGWNTEAFF. The CDR3 DNA follows: TGTGCCACCAGCAGAGAGGGATGGAACACTGAAGCTTTCTTT.

J is TRBJ1-2 and V is TRBV3-1; a weak D match, TRBD1 (5 bases). CDR3 length: 11 residues. The germline V and J ends were trimmed by 8 bases and 7 bases, with 11 bases remaining between them. Looked up from germline, CDR1 is LGHDT and CDR2 is YNNKEL (reference sequence). CDR3 coding DNA: TGTGCCAGCGGTTGGAGGGGTGGCTACACCTTC. It is translated as CASGWRGGYTF.

The CDR3 region has the DNA TGTGCCACCCCGCCCAATGAGCAGTTCTTT. This translates into CATPPNEQFF. The genes are TRBV21-1 and TRBJ2-1; the tabulated D call, TRBD2, remains unverified against the DNA. TRBV21-1 is a pseudogene. CDR3 length equals 10 residues.

This clonotype was observed a handful of times. The rearrangement uses TRBV12-3 or TRBV12-4 and TRBJ1-1; D ambiguous. V lost 10 bases to trimming and J lost 5 bases, with 8 bases between them. The CDR3 consists of 10 residues. CDR3 coding DNA: TGTGCCACCTCGGTAACTGAAGCTTTCTTT. As protein: CATSVTEAFF.

The CDR3 DNA reads TGTGCCAGCAGTGGAGGGTCCCGCACAGATACGCAGTATTTT. Translated, it gives CASSGGSRTDTQYF. The V and J genes are TRBV7-6 and TRBJ2-3; D may be TRBD2 (6 bases). Germline CDR1 is SGHVS and CDR2 is FNYEAQ. The CDR3 covers 14 residues. V shed 6 bases and J shed 1 base, with 11 bases lying between them.

The chain joins TRBV29-1 to TRBJ1-4; 10 nucleotides match TRBD1. The germline CDR1 and CDR2 sequences are SQVTM and ANQGSEA. J was trimmed by 8 bases and V by 7 bases; bases with no gene match: 7. The CDR3 runs to 13 residues. As DNA, the CDR3 is TGCAGCGCCCGGACAGGGGGTTTGGAAAAACTGTTTTTT. Protein: CSARTGGLEKLFF. The variable domain in full, with the rest retrieved from reference TRBV29-1 and TRBJ1-4, is SAVISQKPSRDICQRGTSLTIQCQVDSQVTMMFWYRQQPGQSLTLIATANQGSEATYESGFVIDKFPISRPNLTFSTLTVSNMSPEDSSIYLCSARTGGLEKLFFGSGTQLSVL.

This chain connects TRBV5-1 to TRBJ2-1, with 11 bases aligning to TRBD2. V lost 0 bases and J lost 6; bases outside the gene matches: 5. From germline, CDR1 is SGHRS and CDR2 YFSETQ. The CDR3 has 16 amino acids. The CDR3 DNA follows: TGCGCCAGCAGCTTGGAGGCTAGCGGGGGGAGCAATGAGCAGTTCTTC. Translation: CASSLEASGGSNEQFF.

The chain links TRBV6-2 or TRBV6-3 to TRBJ2-7, with TRBD2 matching 9 bases. CDR1 MNHEY and CDR2 SVGEGT come from the germline V gene. V shed 4 bases and J 2 bases; nucleotides not matched to a gene: 6. This CDR3 spans 15 amino acids. CDR3 sequence: CASSSLAGAAYEQYF. The CDR3 DNA sequence: TGTGCCAGCAGTTCCTTAGCGGGGGCCGCCTACGAGCAGTACTTC.

The V and J genes are TRBV29-1 and TRBJ2-2; TRBD2 is a possible D gene (6 bases). Between the trimmed V and J ends, which lost 5 bases and 4 bases, there was a span of 17 bases. CDR3 length equals 15 residues. The V gene's germline CDR1 is SQVTM and CDR2 ANQGSEA. The CDR3 is CSVLKLGRTTGELFF. The CDR3 nucleotides are TGCAGCGTTTTGAAACTCGGGAGAACCACCGGGGAGCTGTTTTTT.

The V call is TRBV4-1, the J call TRBJ2-5; perhaps TRBD1 as D (5 bases). The germline CDR1 and CDR2 sequences are MGHRA and YSYEKL. The CDR3 has 14 residues. Deletions cut 1 base from V and 2 bases from J, with 8 bases between. The CDR3 sequence is CASSQGYRQETQYF. DNA for the CDR3: TGCGCCAGCAGCCAAGGGTACAGGCAAGAGACCCAGTACTTC.

This chain links TRBV6-4 with TRBJ2-3; D call uncertain. This CDR3 region has 11 residues. Germline CDR1 reads MRHNA; CDR2 reads SNTAGT. Trimming took 7 bases from V and 6 from J, leaving 8 bases between them. The CDR3 reads CASNTRDTQYF. Written as DNA, the CDR3 is TGTGCCAGCAATACACGGGATACGCAGTATTTT.

V is TRBV6-2 or TRBV6-3 and J is TRBJ1-5; D gene unclear. Germline V gene sequence: CDR1 MNHEY, CDR2 SVGEGT. The CDR3 is 13 amino acids. V was trimmed by 7 bases and J by 7 bases, leaving 14 bases between them. CDR3 sequence (DNA): TGTGCCAGCAAGGGATCCGGGAACCAGCCCCAGCATTTT. Its protein is CASKGSGNQPQHF.

This clonotype turned up a few times. The chain joins TRBV5-1 to TRBJ2-3; D may correspond to TRBD1 or TRBD2 (5 bases each). V lost 4 bases and J lost 2, with 20 bases in between. The CDR3 spans 17 residues. CDR1 and CDR2 from the germline V gene are SGHRS and YFSETQ. CDR3 coding DNA: TGCGCCAGCAGCAGACGGGACCGAAAGGCGCCCACAGATACGCAGTATTTT. Its protein is CASSRRDRKAPTDTQYF.

This clonotype was counted between two and nine times. The rearrangement links TRBV12-3 or TRBV12-4 to TRBJ2-3; TRBD2 aligns across 15 bases. The CDR3 contains 18 residues. V dropped 8 bases and J dropped 0; count of bases not matched to a gene: 9. The CDR3 bases are TGTGCCAGCTCCCGGGGACTAGCGGGGGGTCTAAGCACAGATACGCAGTATTTT. This gives the protein CASSRGLAGGLSTDTQYF.

The genes are TRBV6-2 or TRBV6-3 and TRBJ1-2; D is uncertain. CDR3 length equals 13 residues. V lost 2 bases to trimming and J lost 6 bases, with 10 bases between them. CDR1 MNHEY and CDR2 SVGEGT come from the germline V gene. The CDR3 sequence: CASSYEVADGYTF. The CDR3 coding sequence is TGTGCCAGCAGTTACGAGGTGGCGGATGGCTACACCTTC.

This clonotype was seen only a few times. The chain uses TRBV12-3 or TRBV12-4 and TRBJ2-3; D remains unclear. V lost 1 base and J lost 0, with 8 bases in between. CDR3 length: 15 amino acids. The CDR3 sequence: CASSLVSASTDTQYF. DNA for the CDR3: TGTGCCAGCAGTTTAGTGTCAGCTAGCACAGATACGCAGTATTTT.

This clonotype was counted only a few times. The V call is TRBV20-1, the J call TRBJ2-1, with 10 bases that match TRBD2. The CDR3 is 15 amino acids. From germline, CDR1 is DFQATT and CDR2 SNEGSKA (reference sequence). The V segment lost 6 bases and the J segment 1 base; nucleotides outside the gene matches: 6. The CDR3 DNA sequence: TGCAGTGCCAGTGGAGCGGGGGGGTCCTACAATGAGCAGTTCTTC. Translation gives CSASGAGGSYNEQFF.

In its sample, this clonotype was seen a few times. The CDR3 nucleotides are TGTGCCAGCAGCTTGGCCTCCAGGGTTGCGGATACGCAGTATTTT. Translated: CASSLASRVADTQYF. The V call is TRBV5-5, the J call TRBJ2-3; tentatively, D is TRBD1 (5 bases). The CDR3 covers 15 residues. The V end was cut by 0 bases, the J end by 6 bases, with 14 bases between. Germline-derived CDR1 and CDR2 are SGHKS and YYEKEE (reference sequence).

This clonotype was detected a few times. The chain is built from TRBV30 and TRBJ2-3, with a possible D match to TRBD2 (5 bases). The CDR3 spans 15 residues. Germline assignment: CDR1 GTSNPN and CDR2 SVGIG (reference sequence). Trimming removed 4 bases at V and 0 bases at J, with 14 bases between. In nucleotides, the CDR3 is TGTGCCTGGAATCGGGGTGCTAAAAGCACAGATACGCAGTATTTT. Its protein is CAWNRGAKSTDTQYF.

This clonotype was seen more than once but under ten times. The chain recombines TRBV5-5 with TRBJ2-3; D unclear. Trimming took 1 base from V and 5 from J, leaving 11 bases between them. The CDR3 contains 14 residues. Germline loops: CDR1 SGHKS, CDR2 YYEKEE (reference sequence). CDR3 amino acids: CASSLLVLQDTQYF. The CDR3 bases are TGTGCCAGCAGCTTGCTTGTCCTTCAAGATACGCAGTATTTT.

J is TRBJ2-3 and V is TRBV7-9; the D is unclear. Trimming took off 10 bases at V and 0 bases at J, with 14 bases between the two ends. CDR3 length: 14 amino acids. Germline V gene sequence: CDR1 SEHNR, CDR2 FQNEAQ (reference sequence). DNA for the CDR3: TGTGCCACCCGGTCCCGGGCGAGCACAGATACGCAGTATTTT. It encodes CATRSRASTDTQYF.

V usage is TRBV12-3 or TRBV12-4 and J usage is TRBJ2-7; D gene unclear. V gave up 0 bases and J gave up 2 bases, with 5 bases separating them. CDR3 size: 13 residues. The CDR3 loop reads CASSLAPTYEQYF. Written as DNA, the CDR3 is TGTGCCAGCAGTTTAGCGCCCACCTACGAGCAGTACTTC.